This T cell receptor (beta chain) was recovered during a study of T cell changes during pregnancy in multiple sclerosis. Profiling relied on immunoSEQ multiplex PCR, and the TCRdb table lists in-frame clones only, not all of them. The sample lists some 80,000 clones, over 90% occurring once. Per germline, CDR1 MGHRA and CDR2 YSYEKL. V was trimmed by 4 bases and J by 8 bases, leaving 20 bases between them. CDR3 length: 16 residues. The TCR sequence derives from a female donor with multiple sclerosis, enrolled in a pregnancy study. The sample in question was peripheral blood, obtained in the second trimester of pregnancy. The chain couples TRBV4-1 to TRBJ1-4, with D hard to call. CDR3 residues: CASSPFQEGVGEKLFF. The DNA of the CDR3 is TGCGCCAGCAGCCCTTTCCAGGAGGGCGTGGGGGAAAAACTGTTTTTT.